One T cell receptor (beta chain) is described in this entry. This CDR3 spans 13 amino acids. V was shortened by 6 bases and J by 1 base, with 9 bases between the two germline ends. This sample is drawn from a study of blood T cell repertoires in COVID-19. Profiling relied on immunoSEQ multiplex PCR, and the TCRdb table lists in-frame clones only, not all of them. This sample yields fewer than 150,000 clones, of which about 87% are seen a single time; around 26% belongs to the top ten. Sequencing was performed on peripheral blood. The receptor comes from a human donor in a cohort sampled during active COVID-19. The chain uses TRBV12-3 or TRBV12-4 and TRBJ1-1; D not certain. The DNA for the CDR3 is TGTGCCAGCAGCCCCAACAGGAACACTGAAGCTTTCTTT. Amino acids: CASSPNRNTEAFF.